This T cell receptor beta chain was observed in a study of beta chain features in type 1 diabetes listed by TCRdb under 2018. Looking at the study overall: Mean age, gender distribution, total cell number and subset yield were not different between patients and healthy donors. Across all samples, around 100 million sorted cells were examined, and cell number per subset correlated strongly with RNA yield. The study compared TCRB repertoires of sorted circulating CD4+ T cell subsets between recently diagnosed type 1 diabetes patients and matched healthy donors. Whereas all 28 donors provided naive and central memory subsets, regulatory and stem cell-like memory subsets were isolated from just 8 patients and about eight healthy donors. Broader findings and caveats from the paper: HLA sub-analyses involved small numbers of individuals, so any influence of HLA type on TCRB rearrangement remained unresolved. PCR might favor shorter templates, but patient and control samples were amplified and corrected together, so any skew would affect both groups equally. Sequencing cDNA rather than genomic DNA could over-represent highly expressing activated cells, although activation and CD3 levels did not differ between groups. Naive, central memory and regulatory TCRB repertoires appeared to be more similar among patients than among healthy donors. A moderate but significant shortening of TCRB CDR3 length was observed in type 1 diabetes patients in all four CD4+ subsets. Fewer insertions and more nucleotide deletions at VDJ recombination sites were observed in patients with type 1 diabetes, implying thymic rearrangement abnormalities.

This clone was observed a handful of times. Its binding antigen is unknown. No quality values exist for individual bases; no much larger clone is one base distant. The germline V gene supplies CDR1 SGDLS and CDR2 YYNGEE. V is pared back by 4 bases and J by 6 bases, with 13 bases lying between the germline termini. The CDR3 measures 13 amino acids from cysteine to phenylalanine. Only the CDR3 portion is preserved as DNA: 39 bases, with reading frame beginning at the first base. Each donor gave one peripheral blood draw, about 110 mL on average, collected into heparinised tubes. A BD FACSAria II was used to sort naive, central memory, regulatory and stem cell-like memory CD4+ T cells with a panel that included CD45RO, CCR7, CD25, CD127, CD95 and CD27. A purity above 95% was achieved for all sorted populations. Right away, PBMCs were isolated by Lymphoprep density gradient centrifugation and were stained directly, with no culture step. So that batch effects would be minimized, each experiment stained and sorted samples in pairs, pairing one healthy donor with one patient.

The High Capacity cDNA Reverse Transcription Kit was used to reverse transcribe all of the isolated RNA, meaning that expressed TCRB transcripts were what got sequenced. Naive, central memory and regulatory T cell samples underwent deep immunoSEQ sequencing, averaging about 3.57 million total reads per sample. Sorted cells were lysed in RLT buffer and RNA was extracted with DNase-treated RNeasy Micro or Mini kits, depending on cell number. To prevent cross-contamination, each cell subset was processed individually, whereas patient and healthy donor samples were processed jointly. The immunoSEQ multiplex PCR was used to amplify TCRB sequences from cDNA, yielding 87-bp fragments that span the CDR3 region. Sequencing of the amplicons was performed on the Illumina HiSeq platform. As for how the authors treated the data: PCR bias was computationally corrected using synthetic template baselines, reads within Hamming distance 2 were collapsed, and singletons that could not be merged were discarded. Reads were aligned against IMGT to assign V, D and J genes, CDR3 length and insertions or deletions at six rearrangement sites. Within each subset, clonotype counts were normalized to sorted cell number, after which true diversity and Gini coefficients were computed with the tcR R package. Repertoire sharing was quantified using the overlap coefficient calculated on TCRB nucleotide sequences. Out-of-frame TCRB sequences from naive cells were analyzed as a proxy for the pre-selection repertoire. The source is immuneACCESS, and TCRdb retained only in-frame sequences with V and J called. Part of the clones is not carried over; for the studies checked, unresolved V genes explain less than half of this, and the remainder is unexplained. D and trimming come from the DNA, and the V and J calls and clone size come from that table. The table for this sample lists hundreds of thousands of clones; about 14% of them were counted only once. Jointly, the top ten make up 0.04% of the sample.

This receptor was obtained from a man aged 18 to 29 with type 1 diabetes. The sequence links TRBV9 to TRBJ1-2; the best D guess is TRBD1, with 5 bases matching. The sequenced sample was naive CD4+ T cells from blood. The cell subset or site label here, explained by the study, means: true naive CD4+ T cells. For the CDR3, the sequence is CASSSRGNDGYTF. In nucleotide form, the sequence is TGTGCCAGCAGCTCCCGGGGGAACGATGGCTACACCTTC.